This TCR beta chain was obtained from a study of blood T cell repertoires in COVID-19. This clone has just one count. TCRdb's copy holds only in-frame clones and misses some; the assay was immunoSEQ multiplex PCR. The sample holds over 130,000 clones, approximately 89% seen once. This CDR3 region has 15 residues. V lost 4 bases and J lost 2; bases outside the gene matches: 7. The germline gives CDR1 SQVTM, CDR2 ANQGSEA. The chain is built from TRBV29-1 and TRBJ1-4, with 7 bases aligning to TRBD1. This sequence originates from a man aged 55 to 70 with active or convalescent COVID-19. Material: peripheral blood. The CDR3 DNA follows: TGCAGCGTTGTGGAGGGGGCGGGGACTAATGAAAAACTGTTTTTT. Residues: CSVVEGAGTNEKLFF.